The sequence of this T cell receptor (beta chain) was determined in a study of CD8 T cells in Susac syndrome. The RNA, roughly 0.45 to 1 ug, was put through reverse transcription using random hexamers. The authors amplified TCR beta CDR3 across 54 Vbeta and 13 Jbeta using immunoSEQ multiplex PCR. TCRdb used MiXCR to reprocess the immunoSEQ multiplex PCR reads, holding one entry per CDR3 protein. Of approximately 300,000 distinct CDR3 sequences in the sample, approximately 90% were seen once. The CDR3 spans 15 residues. V shed 4 bases, J shed 5 bases, and the junction held 6 bases outside the gene matches. The germline V gene encodes CDR1 SEHNR and CDR2 FQNEAQ (reference sequence). This clonotype came up a few times.

The receptor was derived from a human donor with multiple sclerosis. This chain joins TRBV7-9 and TRBJ2-1, with TRBD2 matching over 9 bases. The material sequenced was CD8+ T cells from PBMCs. The CDR3 DNA reads TGTGCCAGCAGCTGGGGACTAGCCGATAACAATGAGCAGTTCTTC. Encoded protein: CASSWGLADNNEQFF.